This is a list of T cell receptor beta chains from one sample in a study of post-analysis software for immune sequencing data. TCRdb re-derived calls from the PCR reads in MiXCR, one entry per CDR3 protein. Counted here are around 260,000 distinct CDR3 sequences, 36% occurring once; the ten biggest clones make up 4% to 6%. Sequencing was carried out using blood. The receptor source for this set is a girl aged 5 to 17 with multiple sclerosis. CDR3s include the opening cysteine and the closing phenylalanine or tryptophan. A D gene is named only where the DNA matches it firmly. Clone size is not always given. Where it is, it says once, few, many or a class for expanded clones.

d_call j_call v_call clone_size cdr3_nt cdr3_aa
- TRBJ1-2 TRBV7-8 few TGTGCCAGCAGTCCCGACACTAACTATGGCTACACCTTC CASSPDTNYGYTF
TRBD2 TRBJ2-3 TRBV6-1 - TGTGCCAGCAGCGAGATCGGACTAGCGGGGCCCACAGATACGCAGTATTTT CASSEIGLAGPTDTQYF
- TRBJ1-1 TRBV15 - TGTGCCACCAGCAGAGTCGACACTCCGAACACTGAAGCTTTCTTT CATSRVDTPNTEAFF
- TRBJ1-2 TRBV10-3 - TGTGCCATCAGTGAGCTTCAGAGCCATGGCTACACCTTC CAISELQSHGYTF
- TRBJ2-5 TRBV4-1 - TGCGCCAGCAGCCAATTTAAACAAGAGACCCAGTACTTC CASSQFKQETQYF
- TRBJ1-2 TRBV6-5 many TGTGCCAGCAGTTACGAGGGTTCGTCGGGCTACACCTTC CASSYEGSSGYTF
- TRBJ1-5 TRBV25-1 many TGTGCCAGCAGTGATAGCGCCAACAATCAGCCCCAGCATTTT CASSDSANNQPQHF
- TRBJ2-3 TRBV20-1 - TGCAGTGCCAGTAAACCCACAGATACGCAGTATTTT CSASKPTDTQYF
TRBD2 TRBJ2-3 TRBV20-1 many TGCAGTGCTAAACCCCTAGCGGGGGCAGGGGATACGCAGTATTTT CSAKPLAGAGDTQYF
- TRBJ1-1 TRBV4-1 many TGCGCCAGCAGCTCCGACAAGGGCCTTGAAGCTTTCTTT CASSSDKGLEAFF
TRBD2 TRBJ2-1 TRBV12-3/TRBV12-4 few TGTGCCAGCAGTTTAACTAGCGGGAGGGATAGGCAGTTCTTC CASSLTSGRDRQFF
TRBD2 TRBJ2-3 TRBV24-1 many TGTGCCACCAGTGATCGGACTAGCGGGAGCACAGATACGCAGTATTTT CATSDRTSGSTDTQYF
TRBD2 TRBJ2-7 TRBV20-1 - TGCAGTGCTAGCGGCGGGAGGGACGAGCAGTACTTC CSASGGRDEQYF
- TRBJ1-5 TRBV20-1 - TGCAGTGCTATACCCACGACGGGGAGGAATCAGCCCCAGCATTTT CSAIPTTGRNQPQHF
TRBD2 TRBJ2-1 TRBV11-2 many TGTGCCAGCAGCTTTAGTACTAGCGGGAGGGCCGATGAGCAGTTCTTC CASSFSTSGRADEQFF
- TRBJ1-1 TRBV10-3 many TGTGCCATCAGCCCGGGACTTGTGGGCACTGAAGCTTTCTTT CAISPGLVGTEAFF
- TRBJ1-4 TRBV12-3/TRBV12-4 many TGTGCCAGCACCCAGGGTGAAAAACTGTTTTTT CASTQGEKLFF
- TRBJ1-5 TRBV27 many TGTGCCAGCAGCCTAAGTGGGGAGAGCAATCAGCCCCAGCATTTT CASSLSGESNQPQHF
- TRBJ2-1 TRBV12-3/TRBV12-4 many TGTGCCAGCAGCCCGACAGGGACTATATACAATGAGCAGTTCTTC CASSPTGTIYNEQFF
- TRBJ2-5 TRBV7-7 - TGTGCTAGCAGCCAAGTAGCAACCCAAGAGACCCAGTACTTC CASSQVATQETQYF
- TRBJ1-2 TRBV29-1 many TGCAGCGTTGAAGGGATGGGACAAGTTTATGGCTACACCTTC CSVEGMGQVYGYTF
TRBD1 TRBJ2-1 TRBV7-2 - TGTGCCAGCAGCTTAGTCCCAGGGGGGACAGGGGACAATGAGCAGTTCTTC CASSLVPGGTGDNEQFF
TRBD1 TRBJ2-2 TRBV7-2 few TGTGCCAGCAGGCCCACAGGGGGCGGCGGCGCCGGGGAGCTGTTTTTT CASRPTGGGGAGELFF
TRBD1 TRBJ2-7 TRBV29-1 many TGCAGCGCCCGGGACAGTGCCTACGAGCAGTACTTC CSARDSAYEQYF
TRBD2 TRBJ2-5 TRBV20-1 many TGCAGTGCTAGAGTCCCCGAGCGGGGGGGGCTCCAAGAGACCCAGTACTTC CSARVPERGGLQETQYF
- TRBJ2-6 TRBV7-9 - TGTGTCAGCAGCTCCGAGGGATATGGGGCCAACGTCCTGACTTTC CVSSSEGYGANVLTF
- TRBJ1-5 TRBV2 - TGTGCCAGCAGTGAAGGTTCCCGAGGCGGGGATCAGCCCCAGCATTTT CASSEGSRGGDQPQHF
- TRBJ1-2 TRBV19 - TGTGCCAGTAGTCCGGAATATGGCTACACCTTC CASSPEYGYTF
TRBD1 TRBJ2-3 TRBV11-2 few TGTGCCAGCAGCTTAGTCCGCAGGGGGATCACAGATACGCAGTATTTT CASSLVRRGITDTQYF
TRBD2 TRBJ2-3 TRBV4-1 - TGCGCCAGCAGCCAAGATATGGGACTAGCGGCCGATACGCAGTATTTT CASSQDMGLAADTQYF
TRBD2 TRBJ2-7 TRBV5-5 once TGTGCCAGCAGCCCCGGGACTAGCGGTCTTGAGCAGTACTTC CASSPGTSGLEQYF
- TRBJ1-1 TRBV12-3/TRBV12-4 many TGTGCCAGCAGTTGGGGACTGTTGAACACTGAAGCTTTCTTT CASSWGLLNTEAFF
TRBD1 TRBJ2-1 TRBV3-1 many TGTGCCAGCAGCCAACCCAGGACAGGGGCCGCCAGCTCCTACAATGAGCAGTTCTTC CASSQPRTGAASSYNEQFF
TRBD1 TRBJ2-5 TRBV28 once TGTGCCAGCAGTGCCCCGACAGGGTGGGAGACCCAGTACTTC CASSAPTGWETQYF
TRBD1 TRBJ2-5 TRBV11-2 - TGTGCCAGCAGGGCGACAGGGGGGGGAGAGACCCAGTACTTC CASRATGGGETQYF
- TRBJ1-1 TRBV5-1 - TGCGCCAGCAGCTGGGGATTCGGGGGGTTCAACACTGAAGCTTTCTTT CASSWGFGGFNTEAFF
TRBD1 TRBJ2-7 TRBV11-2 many TGTGCCAGCAGCTCAAGGCCGAGGGACAGGCTGTACGAGCAGTACTTC CASSSRPRDRLYEQYF
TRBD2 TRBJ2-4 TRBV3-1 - TGTGCCAGCAGCCAAGATCAACTAGCGGGAGGGAAGCAGTACTTC CASSQDQLAGGKQYF
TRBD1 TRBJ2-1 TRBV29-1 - TGCAGCGAGTCAGGGGGCTACAATGAGCAGTTCTTC CSESGGYNEQFF
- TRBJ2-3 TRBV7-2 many TGTGCCAGCAGCAAATTATCGAGCACAGATACGCAGTATTTT CASSKLSSTDTQYF
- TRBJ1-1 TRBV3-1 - TGTGCCAGCAGCCAAGGCAGGACTGGAGCTTTCTTT CASSQGRTGAFF